The 15 T cell receptor beta chains reported below all come from one sample, sequenced in a study of cytomegalovirus exposure and HLA in healthy donors (TCRdb year 2017). Receptors were amplified or captured by the immunoSEQ multiplex PCR assay. For the multiplex PCR, a mixture combining 60 forward primers for TCR Vbeta segments and 13 reverse primers for TCR Jbeta segments was used. Drawn from immuneACCESS, this table holds only the in-frame rearrangements with V and J called that TCRdb kept. Clones are partly lost; checked studies trace under half to an unresolved V gene and leave the rest unexplained. A total of some 150,000 clones appear in this sample, around 66% of them only once. 3% of the sample lies in the top ten. The sequencing sample was made of PBMCs. Every receptor here comes from a woman in her twenties or thirties in good health and CMV-seropositive.

The rearrangement uses TRBV29-1 and TRBJ1-2; D gene uncertain. The CDR3 spans 10 residues. V was pared by 6 bases and J by 8 bases, with 10 bases between. The germline V gene has CDR1 SQVTM and CDR2 ANQGSEA. CDR3 protein: CSVRVAGYTF. CDR3 DNA sequence: TGCAGCGTCAGAGTAGCCGGCTACACCTTC.

The sample holds a few counts of this clone. J is TRBJ2-3 and V is TRBV4-1; 8 bases map to TRBD2. The V gene's germline CDR1 is MGHRA and CDR2 YSYEKL. This CDR3 comprises 15 residues. The V gene end was trimmed by 4 bases and the J gene end by 4 bases; junction bases not matched to a gene: 7. CDR3 nucleotides: TGCGCCAGCAGCCTCGGGGGGGGCCGGGCAGATACGCAGTATTTT. Translating it yields CASSLGGGRADTQYF.

This chain connects TRBV6-5 to TRBJ1-5; a possible D gene is TRBD1 (5 bases). V gave up 0 bases and J gave up 6 bases, with 12 bases separating them. The germline V gene has CDR1 MNHEY and CDR2 SVGAGI. The CDR3 has 15 amino acids. CDR3 nucleotide sequence: TGTGCCAGCAGTTACTCGGCCGGGGGTGGTCAGCCCCAGCATTTT. This sequence encodes CASSYSAGGGQPQHF.

This clone showed up just a few times. The J gene is TRBJ1-1, the V gene TRBV2; tentative D call: TRBD1 (5 bases). CDR3 length: 13 amino acids. Trimming left V 5 bases short and J 1 base short, with 8 bases between. CDR1 SNHLY and CDR2 FYNNEI come from the germline V gene. The CDR3 DNA reads as TGTGCCAGCAGTAAACAGGAGAACACTGAAGCTTTCTTT. This sequence encodes CASSKQENTEAFF.

The chain joins TRBV25-1 to TRBJ1-3, with D possibly being TRBD1 (6 bases). V gave up 5 bases and J gave up 0 bases, with 14 bases separating them. Germline CDR1 is MGHDK and CDR2 is SYGVNS. The CDR3 has 16 amino acids. The CDR3: CASSLGTGTSGNTIYF. The DNA for the CDR3 is TGTGCCAGCAGTTTAGGCACAGGGACCTCTGGAAACACCATATATTTT.

This chain links TRBV5-4 with TRBJ2-5, with D possibly being TRBD2 (6 bases). The J call is uncertain, as TRBJ2-7 better fits the DNA end. The CDR3 consists of 15 residues. Germline V gene sequence: CDR1 SGHNT, CDR2 YYREEE (reference sequence). The CDR3 here is CASSLVLAVTYEQYF. The CDR3 DNA reads as TGTGCCAGCAGCTTGGTATTAGCGGTAACCTACGAGCAGTACTTC.

This sequence joins TRBV5-1 and TRBJ2-3; no clear D gene. This CDR3 has 13 residues. V was cut by 2 bases and J by 2 bases, with 6 bases left in between. The V gene's germline CDR1 is SGHRS and CDR2 YFSETQ. CDR3 loop: CASSFSDTDTQYF. The CDR3 nucleotides are TGCGCCAGCAGCTTCTCAGACACAGATACGCAGTATTTT. The whole variable domain, remainder taken from reference TRBV5-1 and TRBJ2-3, is KAGVTQTPRYLIKTRGQQVTLSCSPISGHRSVSWYQQTPGQGLQFLFEYFSETQRNKGNFPGRFSGRQFSNSRSEMNVSTLELGDSALYLCASSFSDTDTQYFGPGTRLTVL.

V and J are TRBV29-1 and TRBJ2-1; tentative D call: TRBD2 (6 bases). V lost 6 bases and J 12 bases, leaving 27 bases between the germline ends. From germline, CDR1 is SQVTM and CDR2 ANQGSEA. There are 15 residues in the CDR3. The CDR3 DNA reads as TGCAGCGTAGACATACCCGGGACTGGGGGGTGTGTGCAGTTCTTC. Residues: CSVDIPGTGGCVQFF.

The rearrangement uses TRBV5-1 and TRBJ2-1; the match to TRBD2 covers 10 bases. The germline CDR1 and CDR2 sequences are SGHRS and YFSETQ. The CDR3 is made up of 17 amino acids. V trimming: 2 bases; J trimming: 2 bases; junction bases outside the gene matches: 7. The CDR3 loop is CASSLTLAGETYNEQFF. In DNA, the CDR3 is TGCGCCAGCAGCTTAACCCTAGCGGGGGAGACCTACAATGAGCAGTTCTTC.

The chain combines TRBV19 with TRBJ1-4; maybe TRBD1 (6 bases). V dropped 8 bases and J dropped 0 bases, with 16 bases sitting between them. CDR1 is LNHDA and CDR2 is SQIVND in the germline V gene (reference sequence). The CDR3 runs to 16 residues. CDR3 amino acids: CASASRGAATNEKLFF. CDR3 bases: TGTGCCAGTGCATCCAGGGGAGCAGCAACTAATGAAAAACTGTTTTTT.

This clone was detected a few times. V and J are TRBV30 and TRBJ2-5, with TRBD1 matching 9 bases. V was pared by 1 base and J by 6 bases, with 12 bases of the junction left unmatched. The CDR3 has 16 residues. The germline CDR1 and CDR2 sequences are GTSNPN and SVGIG (reference sequence). The CDR3 here is CAWSGVGQGGWKTQYF. The DNA for the CDR3 is TGTGCCTGGAGTGGTGTGGGACAGGGCGGTTGGAAGACCCAGTACTTC.

The rearrangement joins TRBV11-2 to TRBJ2-7, with TRBD1 as a possible D gene (5 bases). Trimming removed 1 base at V and 4 bases at J, with 8 bases between. Germline V gene sequence: CDR1 SGHAT, CDR2 FQNNGV. This CDR3 comprises 13 residues. The CDR3 sequence: CASSLGKGYEQYF. The CDR3 nucleotides are TGTGCCAGCAGCTTAGGGAAGGGGTACGAGCAGTACTTC.

The genes are TRBV2 and TRBJ1-5; D perhaps matches TRBD1 (5 bases). This CDR3 spans 14 amino acids. Germline CDR1 and CDR2: SNHLY and FYNNEI. V lost 6 bases and J lost 7, with 16 bases in between. The CDR3 is CASSPRVEAQPQHF. CDR3 coding DNA: TGTGCCAGCAGCCCCAGGGTCGAAGCCCAGCCCCAGCATTTT.

The V call is TRBV11-2, the J call TRBJ2-7, with D maybe TRBD1 (5 bases). The V end lost 4 bases, the J end lost 5 bases, and 6 bases lay between the germline ends. Germline CDR1 and CDR2: SGHAT and FQNNGV. This CDR3 comprises 11 residues. DNA for the CDR3: TGTGCCAGCAGCTCAGGGAACGAGCAGTACTTC. Its protein product is CASSSGNEQYF.

This chain links TRBV9 with TRBJ1-4; the match to TRBD1 covers 7 bases. CDR3 length equals 14 residues. With 4 bases clipped from V and 8 bases from J, the junction kept 8 bases outside the gene matches. Germline CDR1 and CDR2: SGDLS and YYNGEE. The CDR3 sequence is CASSPGQNPEKLFF. Written as DNA, the CDR3 is TGTGCCAGCAGCCCGGGACAGAACCCCGAAAAACTGTTTTTT.